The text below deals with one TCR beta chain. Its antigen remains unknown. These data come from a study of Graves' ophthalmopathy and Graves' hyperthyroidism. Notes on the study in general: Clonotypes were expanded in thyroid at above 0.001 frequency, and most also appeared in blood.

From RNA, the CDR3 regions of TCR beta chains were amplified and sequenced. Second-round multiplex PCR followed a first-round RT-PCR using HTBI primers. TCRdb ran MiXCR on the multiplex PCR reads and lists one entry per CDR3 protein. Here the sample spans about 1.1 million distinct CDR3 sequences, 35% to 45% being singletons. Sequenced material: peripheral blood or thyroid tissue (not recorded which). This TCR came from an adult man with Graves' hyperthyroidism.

Here the CDR3 reads CAWSKKPGQGRRVLAGELFF. CDR3 nucleotide sequence: TGTGCCTGGAGTAAAAAACCGGGACAGGGTCGTCGCGTTTTGGCCGGGGAGCTGTTTTTT. V is TRBV30 and J is TRBJ2-2; 9 bases agree with TRBD1. The CDR3 runs 20 residues. The germline V gene encodes CDR1 GTSNPN and CDR2 SVGIG (reference sequence). Germline trimming cut 2 bases from V and 6 bases from J; bases unmatched to any gene: 22.